The 26 T cell receptor beta chains given below trace back to one sample, sequenced in a study of cytomegalovirus exposure and HLA in healthy donors. The repertoire was sequenced with immunoSEQ multiplex PCR; TCRdb's copy has only in-frame clones and lacks some. The sample holds 99,000 or so clones, 70% to 90% seen once. Sequencing input: PBMCs. All receptors derive from a woman aged 18-35 years in good health and CMV-seropositive.

The rearrangement uses TRBV27 and TRBJ2-5, with unresolved D. This CDR3 spans 13 amino acids. Germline V lookup: CDR1 MNHEY, CDR2 SMNVEV (reference sequence). Between the trimmed V and J ends, which lost 3 bases and 2 bases, there was a span of 7 bases. The DNA for the CDR3 is TGTGCCAGCAGTTTTTTAGAACAAGAGACCCAGTACTTC. This sequence encodes CASSFLEQETQYF.

The chain carries TRBV9 and TRBJ2-2; D not resolved. CDR1 SGDLS and CDR2 YYNGEE come from the germline V gene. This CDR3 has 14 amino acids. Trimming removed 0 bases at V and 0 bases at J, with 3 bases between. The CDR3 region has the DNA TGTGCCAGCAGCGTAGCCGCGAACACCGGGGAGCTGTTTTTT. Encoded protein: CASSVAANTGELFF.

This clone was seen more than once but under ten times. The chain employs TRBV10-3 and TRBJ1-4; D unclear. The CDR3 has 13 amino acids. V was cut by 7 bases and J by 6 bases, with 12 bases left in between. Germline-derived CDR1 and CDR2 are ENHRY and SYGVKD. The CDR3 bases are TGTGCCATCAAATCGGGAAGTGATGAAAAACTGTTTTTT. Residues: CAIKSGSDEKLFF.

The chain links TRBV28 to TRBJ1-5; D remains ambiguous. The CDR3 covers 15 residues. The germline V and J ends were trimmed by 3 bases and 1 base, with 10 bases remaining between them. Per germline, CDR1 MDHEN and CDR2 SYDVKM. The CDR3 loop reads CASSFPQMSNQPQHF. As DNA, the CDR3 is TGTGCCAGCAGTTTTCCCCAGATGAGCAATCAGCCCCAGCATTTT.

The V gene is TRBV10-3, the J gene TRBJ1-1; 7 nucleotides line up with TRBD1. V dropped 4 bases and J dropped 4; count of bases not matched to a gene: 18. CDR3 size: 18 residues. Germline assignment: CDR1 ENHRY and CDR2 SYGVKD. The CDR3, as DNA: TGTGCCATCAGTGGGAAGTCCGGGACAGACGACTTTGGCACTGAAGCTTTCTTT. It translates to CAISGKSGTDDFGTEAFF.

The chain carries TRBV7-2 and TRBJ2-7; no clear D. V lost 1 base and J 6 bases, leaving 7 bases between the germline ends. The length of the CDR3 is 12 residues. Germline assignment: CDR1 SGHTA and CDR2 FQGNSA. The CDR3: CASSLELGEQYF. CDR3 sequence (DNA): TGTGCCAGCAGCTTAGAGCTAGGCGAGCAGTACTTC.

This chain uses TRBV15 with TRBJ2-7; TRBD2 aligns across 8 bases. The length of the CDR3 is 16 residues. Trimming took 8 bases from V and 3 from J; bases not matched to a gene: 15. The germline CDR1 and CDR2 sequences are LNHNV and YYDKDF (reference sequence). The CDR3 is CATEAGAGAFSYEQYF. As DNA, the CDR3 is TGTGCCACCGAAGCGGGGGCTGGTGCATTCAGCTACGAGCAGTACTTC.

The chain links TRBV6-4 to TRBJ2-1; 9 bases fit TRBD2. Germline lookup yields CDR1 MRHNA and CDR2 SNTAGT. This CDR3 comprises 15 residues. V dropped 5 bases and J dropped 0; count of bases not matched to a gene: 2. The CDR3 here is CASSQTSGSYNEQFF. DNA for the CDR3: TGTGCCAGCAGTCAGACTAGCGGCTCCTACAATGAGCAGTTCTTC.

The chain carries TRBV7-9 and TRBJ2-7; 9 bases are a match to TRBD1. The germline CDR1 and CDR2 sequences are SEHNR and FQNEAQ (reference sequence). The CDR3 spans 15 residues. Trimming took 4 bases from V and 4 from J; bases not matched to a gene: 8. CDR3: CASSSPGQGKYEQYF. CDR3 DNA: TGTGCCAGCAGCTCGCCGGGACAGGGCAAATACGAGCAGTACTTC.

This chain joins TRBV28 and TRBJ1-1, with D perhaps matching TRBD1 (5 bases). The CDR3 has 12 amino acids. The germline V gene encodes CDR1 MDHEN and CDR2 SYDVKM. Trimming shortened V by 9 bases and J by 0 bases, and 8 bases separated the two germline ends. Here the CDR3 DNA reads TGTGCCAGTGACAGAATGAACACTGAAGCTTTCTTT. Protein product: CASDRMNTEAFF.

The CDR3 region is CASSLSGRGFTEAFF. The CDR3 nucleotides read TGTGCCAGCAGTCTAAGTGGTCGGGGTTTCACTGAAGCTTTCTTT. The chain recombines TRBV28 with TRBJ1-1; no definite D call. Looked up from germline, CDR1 is MDHEN and CDR2 is SYDVKM. The V end was cut by 5 bases, the J end by 4 bases, with 17 bases between. The CDR3 has 15 residues.

V gene TRBV28 combines with J gene TRBJ1-1; perhaps TRBD1 as D (5 bases). V lost 3 bases and J lost 1, with 12 bases in between. Germline V gives CDR1 MDHEN, CDR2 SYDVKM. This CDR3 is 15 amino acids long. The chain's CDR3 is CASSLWGRGNTEAFF. The CDR3 DNA follows: TGTGCCAGCAGTTTGTGGGGAAGGGGGAACACTGAAGCTTTCTTT.

The CDR3 DNA follows: TGCAGCGTAGGACAGGAGATAAATTCACCCCTCCACTTT. The encoded protein is CSVGQEINSPLHF. The chain is built from TRBV29-1 and TRBJ1-6, with TRBD1 matching 7 bases. Germline CDR1 reads SQVTM; CDR2 reads ANQGSEA. J lost 7 bases, V lost 6 bases, and 6 bases had no gene match. The CDR3 is made up of 13 amino acids.

The chain uses TRBV18 and TRBJ1-1; 7 bases match TRBD1. V was clipped by 6 bases and J by 1 base; unmatched bases: 8. CDR1 is KGHSH and CDR2 is LQKENI in the germline V gene. The CDR3 has 15 amino acids. The CDR3, as DNA: TGTGCCAGCTCTACGGAGGGGGCGCCGAACACTGAAGCTTTCTTT. It is translated as CASSTEGAPNTEAFF.

This clone was found once. The gene calls are TRBV10-3 and TRBJ2-5, with 11 bases that match TRBD1. Per germline, CDR1 ENHRY and CDR2 SYGVKD. Unmatched junction bases numbered 4, after V lost 5 bases and J lost 5 bases. The CDR3 runs 14 residues. For the CDR3, the DNA is TGTGCCATCAGTACCGGGACAGGGGGGGAGACCCAGTACTTC. Its protein is CAISTGTGGETQYF.

This sequence joins TRBV18 and TRBJ2-7; D is undetermined. Germline V lookup: CDR1 KGHSH, CDR2 LQKENI. This CDR3 spans 13 amino acids. V shed 0 bases and J shed 2 bases, with 5 bases lying between them. In nucleotides, the CDR3 is TGTGCCAGCTCACCACCCACTGCCTACGAGCAGTACTTC. Translating gives CASSPPTAYEQYF.

J is TRBJ1-4 and V is TRBV5-1; no reliable D call. V was trimmed by 5 bases and J by 0 bases, leaving 11 bases between them. This CDR3 contains 15 residues. The germline V gene has CDR1 SGHRS and CDR2 YFSETQ. DNA for the CDR3: TGCGCCAGCAGGTCCCCGGGTTCAACTAATGAAAAACTGTTTTTT. Its protein is CASRSPGSTNEKLFF.

The chain has TRBV7-3 and TRBJ2-7; the match to TRBD2 covers 7 bases. With V trimmed by 2 bases and J by 0 bases, 4 bases remained unmatched. This CDR3 is built from 15 residues. The germline CDR1 and CDR2 sequences are SGHTA and FQGTGA. Here the CDR3 reads CASSLEGGPSYEQYF. CDR3 nucleotides: TGTGCCAGCAGCTTAGAGGGAGGGCCCTCCTACGAGCAGTACTTC.

The V call is TRBV28, the J call TRBJ1-2; 9 nucleotides match TRBD1. This CDR3 is built from 14 residues. With V trimmed by 7 bases and J by 8 bases, 11 bases remained unmatched. The V gene's germline CDR1 is MDHEN and CDR2 SYDVKM. The DNA of the CDR3 is TGTGCCAGCACTAGTACAGGGGGCCTAGGGGGCTACACCTTC. Translated, it gives CASTSTGGLGGYTF.

This clone was recorded a few times. This chain links TRBV19 with TRBJ1-5, with a tentative D call TRBD1 (5 bases). The germline V gene encodes CDR1 LNHDA and CDR2 SQIVND (reference sequence). The CDR3 spans 15 residues. V was clipped by 5 bases and J by 4 bases, with 15 bases between them. Written as DNA, the CDR3 is TGTGCCAGTAGTCGCAAAGACAGAATTAATCAGCCCCAGCATTTT. Protein product: CASSRKDRINQPQHF.

V and J are TRBV7-2 and TRBJ1-5; TRBD1 aligns across 10 bases. This CDR3 spans 14 amino acids. V lost 4 bases to trimming and J lost 6 bases; unmatched junction nucleotides: 3. Germline-derived CDR1 and CDR2 are SGHTA and FQGNSA. CDR3 protein: CASSYGQGGQPQHF. The CDR3 DNA reads as TGTGCCAGCAGCTACGGACAGGGGGGTCAGCCCCAGCATTTT.

Written as DNA, the CDR3 is TGCGCCAGCAGCTTAGGACAGGCGGCCCGCCGGAACACTGAAGCTTTCTTT. Translating gives CASSLGQAARRNTEAFF. This chain connects TRBV4-1 to TRBJ1-1, with 7 bases that match TRBD1. V trimming: 5 bases; J trimming: 1 base; junction bases outside the gene matches: 13. This CDR3 contains 17 residues. CDR1 is MGHRA, CDR2 YSYEKL, per germline.

The V and J genes are TRBV7-9 and TRBJ1-5, with D perhaps TRBD1 (5 bases). V was shortened by 4 bases and J by 8 bases, with 9 bases between the two germline ends. Germline CDR1 SEHNR, CDR2 FQNEAQ (reference sequence). The CDR3 spans 12 residues. CDR3 DNA sequence: TGTGCCAGCAGCTCAGGGCTCGAGCCCCAGCATTTT. It yields the protein CASSSGLEPQHF.

The chain carries TRBV29-1 and TRBJ1-2; tentative D call: TRBD1 (6 bases). The germline V gene has CDR1 SQVTM and CDR2 ANQGSEA. Trimming pared 6 bases from V and 4 bases from J, leaving 21 bases between. The CDR3 is 15 amino acids. The CDR3 nucleotides are TGCAGCGTAGCTCCACAGGGATCGCTAACCTATGGCTACACCTTC. Protein sequence: CSVAPQGSLTYGYTF.

The rearrangement joins TRBV18 to TRBJ1-2; D is unclear. The CDR3 has 16 residues. Trimming shortened V by 4 bases and J by 1 base, and 16 bases separated the two germline ends. Germline V gives CDR1 KGHSH, CDR2 LQKENI. This CDR3 is CASSRESTGLNYGYTF. As DNA, the CDR3 is TGTGCCAGCTCACGGGAGAGTACGGGTCTTAACTATGGCTACACCTTC.

V is TRBV10-3 and J is TRBJ2-7, with 7 bases aligning to TRBD1. CDR1 is ENHRY, CDR2 SYGVKD, per germline. This CDR3 has 14 amino acids. Trimming took 9 bases from V and 4 from J; bases not matched to a gene: 12. The CDR3 loop is CAISYRGEGYEQYF. The CDR3 DNA reads TGTGCCATTAGCTACAGGGGAGAAGGATACGAGCAGTACTTC.